Presented here are 20 T cell receptor beta chains from one specimen sequenced in a study of monozygotic twins with cystic fibrosis. Sequencing was performed with immunoSEQ multiplex PCR; in TCRdb, only in-frame clones are kept and a portion is missing. This sample has some 32,000 clones; 96% occur once, and the top ten carry about 0.16%. The sequencing sample was made of blood. The receptor source for this set is a girl under 10 years old with cystic fibrosis.

This clone was counted once. V and J are TRBV5-1 and TRBJ1-1; perhaps TRBD1 as D (5 bases). From germline, CDR1 is SGHRS and CDR2 YFSETQ. The V end lost 5 bases, the J end lost 5 bases, and 19 bases lay between the germline ends. There are 15 residues in the CDR3. CDR3 sequence: CASRVSQGPGTEAFF. DNA of the CDR3: TGCGCCAGCAGGGTTTCCCAGGGACCGGGGACTGAAGCTTTCTTT.

This sequence joins TRBV5-1 and TRBJ1-1; TRBD1 matches 9 bases. The CDR3 runs to 16 residues. V gave up 4 bases and J gave up 5 bases; unmatched junction bases: 12. CDR1 is SGHRS and CDR2 is YFSETQ in the germline V gene. CDR3 sequence: CASSMGQGTPLTEAFF. The CDR3, as DNA: TGCGCCAGCAGCATGGGACAGGGAACCCCACTGACTGAAGCTTTCTTT.

This clone was recorded only once. In DNA, the CDR3 is TGCGCCAGCAGCTTCGGCAGAACCGGGGAGCTGTTTTTT. It encodes CASSFGRTGELFF. The rearrangement links TRBV5-1 to TRBJ2-2, with D unresolved. In germline, CDR1 is SGHRS, CDR2 YFSETQ. This CDR3 has 13 amino acids. V shed 2 bases and J shed 5 bases, with 7 bases lying between them. Complete variable domain (other parts from reference TRBV5-1 and TRBJ2-2): KAGVTQTPRYLIKTRGQQVTLSCSPISGHRSVSWYQQTPGQGLQFLFEYFSETQRNKGNFPGRFSGRQFSNSRSEMNVSTLELGDSALYLCASSFGRTGELFFGEGSRLTVL.

The V and J genes are TRBV29-1 and TRBJ1-2, with unresolved D. The V gene's germline CDR1 is SQVTM and CDR2 ANQGSEA. The CDR3 runs 11 residues. V was cut by 0 bases and J by 8 bases, with 7 bases left in between. The CDR3 DNA reads TGCAGCGTTGAAGAAACAGAGGGCTACACCTTC. It yields the protein CSVEETEGYTF.

The chain couples TRBV7-2 to TRBJ2-7; the D is unclear. V was clipped by 5 bases and J by 2 bases, with 4 bases between them. Looked up from germline, CDR1 is SGHTA and CDR2 is FQGNSA. The CDR3 runs to 11 residues. The CDR3 spells CASSITYEQYF. CDR3 in DNA: TGTGCCAGCAGCATAACCTACGAGCAGTACTTC.

The chain combines TRBV5-1 with TRBJ2-5, with D tentatively TRBD2 (6 bases). Trimming cost V 0 bases and J 5 bases, with 17 bases left between them. Per germline, CDR1 SGHRS and CDR2 YFSETQ. The CDR3 covers 16 residues. The CDR3 region is CASSLASSEGSETQYF. The DNA for the CDR3 is TGCGCCAGCAGCTTGGCGTCTAGCGAGGGGTCGGAGACCCAGTACTTC.

V usage is TRBV5-6 and J usage is TRBJ1-1; weak D call: TRBD1 (5 bases). The CDR3 has 14 amino acids. Germline V lookup: CDR1 SGHDT, CDR2 YYEEEE. V lost 4 bases and J 2 bases, leaving 12 bases between the germline ends. The CDR3 loop is CASSRERGNTEAFF. The CDR3 nucleotides are TGTGCCAGCAGCCGGGAGAGGGGAAACACTGAAGCTTTCTTT.

This chain joins TRBV10-3 and TRBJ2-3; D is ambiguous. The V gene's germline CDR1 is ENHRY and CDR2 SYGVKD. V was cut by 5 bases and J by 3 bases, with 3 bases left in between. The CDR3 sequence is 11 residues long. The CDR3 bases are TGTGCCATCAGTTCTACAGATACGCAGTATTTT. Encoded protein: CAISSTDTQYF.

The CDR3 DNA follows: TGTGCCAGCAGCTTAGCGCTGAACAGCATGAACACTGAAGCTTTCTTT. Translating gives CASSLALNSMNTEAFF. The J gene is TRBJ1-1, the V gene TRBV7-6, with no clear D. The V end lost 0 bases, the J end lost 0 bases, and 11 bases lay between the germline ends. CDR1 SGHVS and CDR2 FNYEAQ come from the germline V gene. There are 16 residues in the CDR3.

In nucleotides, the CDR3 is TGTGCCAGCAGCCAAGCCGATAGCGGAGCCTACGAGCAGTACTTC. Translating it yields CASSQADSGAYEQYF. This chain uses TRBV4-2 with TRBJ2-7, with a weak D call TRBD2 (6 bases). This CDR3 is built from 15 residues. The germline V gene has CDR1 LGHNA and CDR2 YNFKEQ. Trimming took off 1 base at V and 2 bases at J, with 12 bases between the two ends.

This clone came up once. The chain joins TRBV5-1 to TRBJ2-1; 11 nucleotides match TRBD2. Germline V gives CDR1 SGHRS, CDR2 YFSETQ. V shed 5 bases and J 0 bases; nucleotides not matched to a gene: 7. The CDR3 has 17 amino acids. The chain's CDR3 is CASRLVAGGSSYNEQFF. DNA of the CDR3: TGCGCCAGCAGACTCGTAGCGGGAGGGAGCTCCTACAATGAGCAGTTCTTC. The full variable domain, completed using reference TRBV5-1 and TRBJ2-1, is KAGVTQTPRYLIKTRGQQVTLSCSPISGHRSVSWYQQTPGQGLQFLFEYFSETQRNKGNFPGRFSGRQFSNSRSEMNVSTLELGDSALYLCASRLVAGGSSYNEQFFGPGTRLTVL.

The chain joins TRBV11-3 to TRBJ2-1, with TRBD2 identical over 8 bases. The CDR3 totals 15 residues. Germline lookup yields CDR1 SGHNT and CDR2 YENEEA. V shed 5 bases and J 10 bases; nucleotides not matched to a gene: 13. The CDR3 region is CASSPRLAKGGEQFF. CDR3 DNA: TGTGCCAGCAGCCCTCGACTAGCGAAAGGCGGGGAGCAGTTCTTC.

The chain joins TRBV2 to TRBJ2-5; D is uncertain. Germline lookup yields CDR1 SNHLY and CDR2 FYNNEI. Trimming removed 0 bases from V and 4 bases from J, with 12 bases in between. The CDR3 is 15 residues long. The CDR3 here is CASSEARASGETQYF. As DNA, the CDR3 is TGTGCCAGCAGTGAAGCCCGGGCCTCGGGAGAGACCCAGTACTTC.

The chain has TRBV9 and TRBJ2-5, with D perhaps matching TRBD2 (7 bases). CDR1 SGDLS and CDR2 YYNGEE come from the germline V gene. The CDR3 length is 12 residues. Trimming left V 10 bases short and J 5 bases short, with 15 bases between. CDR3 amino acids: CARRGAGETQYF. The DNA for the CDR3 is TGTGCCCGCCGGGGGGCGGGGGAGACCCAGTACTTC.

The CDR3 sequence: CASRLPGTSGYTF. CDR3 nucleotide sequence: TGTGCCAGCAGGCTTCCCGGGACTAGTGGCTACACCTTC. This chain uses TRBV28 with TRBJ1-2; maybe TRBD1 (5 bases). Per germline, CDR1 MDHEN and CDR2 SYDVKM. CDR3 length equals 13 residues. The V end lost 6 bases, the J end lost 7 bases, and 15 bases lay between the germline ends.

This clone was picked up one time. The rearrangement uses TRBV6-6 and TRBJ2-7, with D perhaps assigned TRBD1 or TRBD2 (5 bases each). Germline V CDR1 and CDR2: MNHNY, SVGAGI (reference sequence). Trimming took off 0 bases at V and 2 bases at J, with 5 bases between the two ends. CDR3 length: 13 residues. The CDR3 here is CASSYSGPYEQYF. Written as DNA, the CDR3 is TGTGCCAGCAGTTACTCGGGACCCTACGAGCAGTACTTC.

The chain is built from TRBV19 and TRBJ2-7, with 9 bases matching TRBD2. CDR3 length: 19 residues. The germline CDR1 and CDR2 sequences are LNHDA and SQIVND (reference sequence). The ends lost 4 bases at V and 6 bases at J; junction bases unmatched: 22. The CDR3 region has the DNA TGTGCCAGTAGTAATACCGGGGTTAGCGGGAGCGCAGGTTCGATCGAGCAGTACTTC. This sequence encodes CASSNTGVSGSAGSIEQYF.

This sequence joins TRBV9 and TRBJ2-3; D might be TRBD2 (5 bases). The CDR3 runs 13 residues. V lost 5 bases and J 5 bases, leaving 12 bases between the germline ends. Germline CDR1 and CDR2: SGDLS and YYNGEE. The DNA of the CDR3 is TGTGCCAGCAGAGATCAGGAGGTAGATACGCAGTATTTT. It translates to CASRDQEVDTQYF.

This chain uses TRBV6-5 with TRBJ2-7, with 12 bases fitting TRBD2. J lost 5 bases, V lost 4 bases, and 3 bases had no gene match. This CDR3 region has 14 residues. The germline V gene encodes CDR1 MNHEY and CDR2 SVGAGI. The CDR3 loop is CASSLTSGRDEQYF. The CDR3 region has the DNA TGTGCCAGCAGTTTGACTAGCGGGAGAGACGAGCAGTACTTC.

This CDR3 reads CASSWNSGGTNEKLFF. The CDR3, as DNA: TGCGCCAGCAGCTGGAACTCAGGGGGAACTAATGAAAAACTGTTTTTT. V and J are TRBV5-1 and TRBJ1-4, with 7 bases aligning to TRBD1. This CDR3 has 16 residues. The V segment lost 3 bases and the J segment 1 base; nucleotides outside the gene matches: 6. The germline CDR1 and CDR2 sequences are SGHRS and YFSETQ.